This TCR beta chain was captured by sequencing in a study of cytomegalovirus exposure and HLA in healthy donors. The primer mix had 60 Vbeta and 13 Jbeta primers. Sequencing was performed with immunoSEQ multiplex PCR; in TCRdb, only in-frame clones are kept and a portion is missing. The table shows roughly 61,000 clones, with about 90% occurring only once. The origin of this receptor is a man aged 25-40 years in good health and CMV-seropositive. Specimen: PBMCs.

The CDR3 protein is CASSGILAGAREQFF. DNA of the CDR3: TGTGCCAGCAGCGGAATCCTAGCGGGAGCTAGGGAGCAGTTCTTC. V and J are TRBV2 and TRBJ2-1; 10 nucleotides match TRBD2. Germline CDR1 reads SNHLY; CDR2 reads FYNNEI. The V and J ends lost 6 bases and 10 bases, in that order; junction bases with no gene match: 12. This CDR3 is 15 amino acids long.